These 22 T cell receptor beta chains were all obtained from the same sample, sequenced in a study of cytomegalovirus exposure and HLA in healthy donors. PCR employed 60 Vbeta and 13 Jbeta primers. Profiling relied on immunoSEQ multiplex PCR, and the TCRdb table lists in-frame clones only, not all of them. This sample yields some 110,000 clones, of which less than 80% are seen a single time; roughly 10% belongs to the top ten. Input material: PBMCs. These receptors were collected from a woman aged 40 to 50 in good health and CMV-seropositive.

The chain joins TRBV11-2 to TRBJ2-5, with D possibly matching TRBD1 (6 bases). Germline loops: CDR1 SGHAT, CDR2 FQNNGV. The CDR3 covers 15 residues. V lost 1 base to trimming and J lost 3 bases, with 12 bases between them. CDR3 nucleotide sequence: TGTGCCAGCAGCTTAGCTGGGGACAAGAAAGAGACCCAGTACTTC. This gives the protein CASSLAGDKKETQYF.

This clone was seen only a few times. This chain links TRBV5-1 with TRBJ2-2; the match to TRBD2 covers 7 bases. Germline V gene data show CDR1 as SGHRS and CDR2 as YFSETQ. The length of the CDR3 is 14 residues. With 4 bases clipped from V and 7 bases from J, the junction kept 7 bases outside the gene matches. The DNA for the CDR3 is TGCGCCAGCAGCCCGATGACTAGCAGCGGGGAGCTGTTTTTT. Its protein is CASSPMTSSGELFF. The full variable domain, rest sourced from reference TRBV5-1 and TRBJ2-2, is KAGVTQTPRYLIKTRGQQVTLSCSPISGHRSVSWYQQTPGQGLQFLFEYFSETQRNKGNFPGRFSGRQFSNSRSEMNVSTLELGDSALYLCASSPMTSSGELFFGEGSRLTVL.

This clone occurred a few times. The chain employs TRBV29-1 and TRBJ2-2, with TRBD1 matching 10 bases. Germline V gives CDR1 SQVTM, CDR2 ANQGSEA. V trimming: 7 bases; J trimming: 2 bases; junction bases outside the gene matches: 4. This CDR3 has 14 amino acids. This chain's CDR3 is CSAWDRGNTGELFF. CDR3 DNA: TGCAGCGCCTGGGACAGGGGAAACACCGGGGAGCTGTTTTTT.

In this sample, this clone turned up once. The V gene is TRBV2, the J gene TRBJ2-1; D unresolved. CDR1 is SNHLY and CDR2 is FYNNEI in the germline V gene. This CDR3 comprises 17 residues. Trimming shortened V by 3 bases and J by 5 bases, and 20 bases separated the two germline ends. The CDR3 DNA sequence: TGTGCCAGCAGTGACAATGTCCCTACGCTCTTACACAATGAGCAGTTCTTC. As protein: CASSDNVPTLLHNEQFF.

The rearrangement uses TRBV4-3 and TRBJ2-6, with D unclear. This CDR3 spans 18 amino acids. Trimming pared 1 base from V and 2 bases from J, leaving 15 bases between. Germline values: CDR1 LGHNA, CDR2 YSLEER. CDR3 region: CASSQGSAIITGANVLTF. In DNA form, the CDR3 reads TGCGCCAGCAGCCAAGGCTCAGCGATCATTACTGGGGCCAACGTCCTGACTTTC.

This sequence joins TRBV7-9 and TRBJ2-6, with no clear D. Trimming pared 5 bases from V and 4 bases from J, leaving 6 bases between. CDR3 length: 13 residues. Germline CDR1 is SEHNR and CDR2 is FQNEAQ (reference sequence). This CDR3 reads CASSLLGANVLTF. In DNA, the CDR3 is TGTGCCAGCAGCCTGTTGGGGGCCAACGTCCTGACTTTC. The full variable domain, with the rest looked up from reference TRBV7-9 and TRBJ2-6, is DTGVSQNPRHKITKRGQNVTFRCDPISEHNRLYWYRQTLGQGPEFLTYFQNEAQLEKSRLLSDRFSAERPKGSFSTLEIQRTEQGDSAMYLCASSLLGANVLTFGAGSRLTVL.

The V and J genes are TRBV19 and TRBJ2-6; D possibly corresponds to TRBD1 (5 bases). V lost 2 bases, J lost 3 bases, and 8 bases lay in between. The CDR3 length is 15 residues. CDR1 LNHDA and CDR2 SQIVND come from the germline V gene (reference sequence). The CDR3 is CASSITGFGANVLTF. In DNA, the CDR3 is TGTGCCAGTAGTATAACAGGATTTGGGGCCAACGTCCTGACTTTC.

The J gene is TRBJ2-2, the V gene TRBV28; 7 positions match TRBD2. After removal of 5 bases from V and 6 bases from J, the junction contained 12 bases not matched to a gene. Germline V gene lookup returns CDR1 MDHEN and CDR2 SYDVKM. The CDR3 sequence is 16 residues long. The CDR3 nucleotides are TGTGCCAGCAGTCCAGTCCGCGGGAGTTCCCCCGGGGAGCTGTTTTTT. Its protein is CASSPVRGSSPGELFF.

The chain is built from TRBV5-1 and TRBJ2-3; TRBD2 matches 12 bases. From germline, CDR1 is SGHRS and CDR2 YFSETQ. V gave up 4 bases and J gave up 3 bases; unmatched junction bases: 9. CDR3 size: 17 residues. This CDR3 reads CASSRLAGERGTDTQYF. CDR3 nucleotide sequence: TGCGCCAGCAGCAGACTAGCGGGAGAGCGGGGGACAGATACGCAGTATTTT.

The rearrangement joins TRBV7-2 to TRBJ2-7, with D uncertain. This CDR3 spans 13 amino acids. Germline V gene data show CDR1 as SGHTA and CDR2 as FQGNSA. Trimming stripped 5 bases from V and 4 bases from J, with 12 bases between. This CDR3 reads CASSPPGGYEQYF. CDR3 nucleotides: TGTGCCAGCAGCCCCCCCGGCGGTTACGAGCAGTACTTC.

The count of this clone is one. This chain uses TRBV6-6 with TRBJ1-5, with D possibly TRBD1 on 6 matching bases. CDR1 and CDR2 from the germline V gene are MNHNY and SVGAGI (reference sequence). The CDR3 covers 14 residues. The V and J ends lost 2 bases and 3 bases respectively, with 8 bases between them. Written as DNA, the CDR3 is TGTGCCAGCAGTTACACAGGGCTCAATCAGCCCCAGCATTTT. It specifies CASSYTGLNQPQHF.

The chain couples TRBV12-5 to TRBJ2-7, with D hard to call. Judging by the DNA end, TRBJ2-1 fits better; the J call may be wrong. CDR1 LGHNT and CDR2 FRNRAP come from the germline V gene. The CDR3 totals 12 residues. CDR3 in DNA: TGTGCTAGTGGTTTGTCCGGGAATGAGCAGTTCTTC. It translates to CASGLSGNEQFF.

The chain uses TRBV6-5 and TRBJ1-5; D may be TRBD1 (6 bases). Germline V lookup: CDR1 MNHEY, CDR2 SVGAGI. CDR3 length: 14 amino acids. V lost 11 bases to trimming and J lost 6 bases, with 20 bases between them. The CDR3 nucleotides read TGTGCCCCCGAGAGGGGGAGCGGCAGTCAGCCCCAGCATTTT. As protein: CAPERGSGSQPQHF.

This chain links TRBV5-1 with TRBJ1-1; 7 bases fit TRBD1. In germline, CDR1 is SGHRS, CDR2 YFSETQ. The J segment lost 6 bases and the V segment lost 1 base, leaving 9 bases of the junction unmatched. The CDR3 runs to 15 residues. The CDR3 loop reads CASSLRRGQEPEAFF. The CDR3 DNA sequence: TGCGCCAGCAGCTTGCGGAGAGGACAGGAGCCTGAAGCTTTCTTT.

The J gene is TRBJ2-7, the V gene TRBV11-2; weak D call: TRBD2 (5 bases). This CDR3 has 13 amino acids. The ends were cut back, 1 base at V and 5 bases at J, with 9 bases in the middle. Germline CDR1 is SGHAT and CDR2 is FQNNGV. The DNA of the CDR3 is TGTGCCAGCAGCTTAGCCCCCGGGAACGAGCAGTACTTC. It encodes CASSLAPGNEQYF.

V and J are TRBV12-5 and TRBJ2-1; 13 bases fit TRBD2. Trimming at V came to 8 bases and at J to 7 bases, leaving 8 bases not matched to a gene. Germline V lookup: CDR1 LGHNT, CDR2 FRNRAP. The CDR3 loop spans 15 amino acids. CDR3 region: CASSITSGRANEQFF. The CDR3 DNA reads TGTGCTAGTTCTATAACTAGCGGGAGGGCAAATGAGCAGTTCTTC.

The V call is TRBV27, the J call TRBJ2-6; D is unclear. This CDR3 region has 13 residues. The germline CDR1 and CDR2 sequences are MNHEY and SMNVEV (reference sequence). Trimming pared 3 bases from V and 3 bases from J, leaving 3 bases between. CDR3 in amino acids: CASSFRGANVLTF. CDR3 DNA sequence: TGTGCCAGCAGTTTCCGTGGGGCCAACGTCCTGACTTTC. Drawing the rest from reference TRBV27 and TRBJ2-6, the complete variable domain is EAQVTQNPRYLITVTGKKLTVTCSQNMNHEYMSWYRQDPGLGLRQIYYSMNVEVTDKGDVPEGYKVSRKEKRNFPLILESPSPNQTSLYFCASSFRGANVLTFGAGSRLTVL.

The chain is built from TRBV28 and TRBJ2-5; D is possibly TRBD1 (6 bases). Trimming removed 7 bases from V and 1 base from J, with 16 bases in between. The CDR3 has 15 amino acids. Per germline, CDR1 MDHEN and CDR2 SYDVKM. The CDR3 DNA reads TGTGCCAGCACTCAAAAGGGGGACCCCCAAGAGACCCAGTACTTC. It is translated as CASTQKGDPQETQYF.

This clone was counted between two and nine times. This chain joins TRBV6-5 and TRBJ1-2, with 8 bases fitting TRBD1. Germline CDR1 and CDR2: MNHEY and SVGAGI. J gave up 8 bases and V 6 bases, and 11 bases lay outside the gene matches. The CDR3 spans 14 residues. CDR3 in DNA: TGTGCCAGCAGGCAGGGACAGGCGGCGGGGGGCTACACCTTC. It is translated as CASRQGQAAGGYTF.

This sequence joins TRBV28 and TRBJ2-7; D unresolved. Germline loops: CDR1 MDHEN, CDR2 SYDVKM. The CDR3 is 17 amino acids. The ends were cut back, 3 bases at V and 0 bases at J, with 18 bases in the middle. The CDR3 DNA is TGTGCCAGCAGTTTTTTACCGCCGGGTAAGATCTCCTACGAGCAGTACTTC. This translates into CASSFLPPGKISYEQYF.

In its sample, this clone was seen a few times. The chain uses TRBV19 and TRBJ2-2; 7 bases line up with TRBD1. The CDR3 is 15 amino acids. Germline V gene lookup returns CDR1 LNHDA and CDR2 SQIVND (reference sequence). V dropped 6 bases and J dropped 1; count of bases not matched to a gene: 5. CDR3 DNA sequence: TGTGCCAGTAGCCCGGGACAGTGGAACACCGGGGAGCTGTTTTTT. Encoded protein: CASSPGQWNTGELFF.

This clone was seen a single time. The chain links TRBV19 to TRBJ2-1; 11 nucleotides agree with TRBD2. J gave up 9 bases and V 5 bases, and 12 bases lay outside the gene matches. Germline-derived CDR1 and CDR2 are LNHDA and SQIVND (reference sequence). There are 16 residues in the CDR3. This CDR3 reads CASSPRTSGFYPEQFF. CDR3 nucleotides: TGTGCCAGTAGTCCCCGGACTAGCGGGTTTTATCCTGAGCAGTTCTTC. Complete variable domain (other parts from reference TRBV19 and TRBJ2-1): DGGITQSPKYLFRKEGQNVTLSCEQNLNHDAMYWYRQDPGQGLRLIYYSQIVNDFQKGDIAEGYSVSREKKESFPLTVTSAQKNPTAFYLCASSPRTSGFYPEQFFGPGTRLTVL.